The rows below give T cell receptor beta chains drawn from one sample of a study of blood T cell repertoires in COVID-19. Assay used: immunoSEQ multiplex PCR; TCRdb lists only in-frame clones, some missing. Of 250,000 to 400,000 clones detected, 90% appear once; the ten largest clones hold under 3.5%. The specimen was peripheral blood. These receptors all come from a woman between 25 and 40 years old with COVID-19, enrolled during active disease. The CDR3 runs from the conserved cysteine through the conserved F or W. The D gene is left open where the match is weak. Only part of the rows carry a size: once, few, many, or a class if the clone is expanded.

length	V	size	D	J	DNA	CDR3
16	TRBV24-1	NA	NA	TRBJ1-2	TGTGCCACCAGTGATTTCGCGGGGGATTCGTTCTATGGCTACACCTTC	CATSDFAGDSFYGYTF
13	TRBV7-9	NA	NA	TRBJ2-7	TGTGCCAGCAGCTCGACGCAGGGTTGGGAGCAGTACTTC	CASSSTQGWEQYF
18	TRBV19	NA	NA	TRBJ2-5	TGTGCCAGTAGTCCAAAAAAGGGAGACATGTTAAAGCAAGAGACCCAGTACTTC	CASSPKKGDMLKQETQYF
13	TRBV24-1	NA	TRBD1	TRBJ1-1	TGTGCCACCATAGGTGGGGCAGGGGGAGAAGCTTTCTTT	CATIGGAGGEAFF
15	TRBV5-6	few	NA	TRBJ1-6	TGTGCCAGCAGCTTAAATGATAGGGGCGCCTCACCCCTCCACTTT	CASSLNDRGASPLHF
11	TRBV12-3/TRBV12-4	NA	NA	TRBJ1-5	TGTGCCAGCAGCCAGGGGCAGCCCCAGCATTTT	CASSQGQPQHF
15	TRBV19	NA	TRBD1	TRBJ1-1	TGTGCCAGTAGTAGCGGCAGGGGGCGGAACACTGAAGCTTTCTTT	CASSSGRGRNTEAFF
16	TRBV11-3	NA	TRBD1	TRBJ2-1	TGTGCCAGCAGCTTTACCGGGGACAGGAGCTACAATGAGCAGTTCTTC	CASSFTGDRSYNEQFF
15	TRBV27	once	NA	TRBJ2-7	TGTGCCAGCAGTTTAAGTCAGGGGGGTTCCTACGAGCAGTACTTC	CASSLSQGGSYEQYF
15	TRBV6-5	NA	NA	TRBJ1-1	TGTGCCAGCCAAGCCAGGGGCGCACAGGTCACTGAAGCTTTCTTT	CASQARGAQVTEAFF
15	TRBV6-2/TRBV6-3	NA	TRBD1	TRBJ1-1	TGTGCCAGCAGTCGCCCCGGGACAGGAGGCACTGAAGCTTTCTTT	CASSRPGTGGTEAFF
14	TRBV18	NA	TRBD1	TRBJ1-4	TGTGCCAGCTCACTCGACAGGGCTTATGAAAAACTGTTTTTT	CASSLDRAYEKLFF
16	TRBV30	NA	TRBD1	TRBJ1-2	TGTGCCTGGAGTGGGACACAGGGGGCGCCAGTCTATGGCTACACCTTC	CAWSGTQGAPVYGYTF
14	TRBV10-2	NA	NA	TRBJ2-7	TGCGCCAGCAGTTCCCTAGTGGGGGCCGTCGAGCAGTACTTC	CASSSLVGAVEQYF
15	TRBV4-1	NA	TRBD1	TRBJ1-2	TGCGCCAGCAGCCGATTGGAGGGACAGGGGAATGGCTACACCTTC	CASSRLEGQGNGYTF
12	TRBV5-1	few	NA	TRBJ1-5	TGCGCCAGGAGACAGCAGACTCAGCCCCAGCATTTT	CARRQQTQPQHF
13	TRBV11-3	NA	NA	TRBJ2-3	TGTGCCAGCAGCGGTACTAGATCGGGTACGCAGTATTTT	CASSGTRSGTQYF
14	TRBV13	NA	NA	TRBJ2-7	TGTGCCAGCAGCTTAGCCAGGGGAGCCTCCGAGCAGTACTTC	CASSLARGASEQYF
15	TRBV13	NA	TRBD1	TRBJ2-7	TGTGCCAGCAGCAAACCGGGACAGGGGCCCTACGAGCAGTACTTC	CASSKPGQGPYEQYF
12	TRBV29-1	NA	NA	TRBJ1-1	TGCAGCGTTGCGGTCCCGAACACTGAAGCTTTCTTT	CSVAVPNTEAFF
9	TRBV20-1	NA	NA	TRBJ2-3	TGCAGTGCCCACAGTGCGCAGTATTTT	CSAHSAQYF
17	TRBV19	NA	NA	TRBJ1-3	TGTGCCAGTAGTGCCCAGGGTTCCTTCTACTCTGGAAACACCATATATTTT	CASSAQGSFYSGNTIYF
14	TRBV4-1	NA	TRBD2	TRBJ2-3	TGCGCCAGCAGCTTAGCGGGAGGCACAGATACGCAGTATTTT	CASSLAGGTDTQYF
12	TRBV29-1	NA	NA	TRBJ1-1	TGCAGCGGCGGACAGATGAACACTGAAGCTTTCTTT	CSGGQMNTEAFF
15	TRBV28	NA	NA	TRBJ1-1	TGTGCCAGCAGTTTATTGGTGTCTGGAGCGTCTGAAGCTTTCTTT	CASSLLVSGASEAFF
16	TRBV11-1	NA	TRBD2	TRBJ2-7	TGTGCCAGCAGCTTAACTGGGACTAGCGGAGTCTACGAGCAGTACTTC	CASSLTGTSGVYEQYF
17	TRBV29-1	NA	TRBD2	TRBJ2-2	TGCAGCGTTTTCAGAACTAGCGGCAAGGCGAACACCGGGGAGCTGTTTTTT	CSVFRTSGKANTGELFF
14	TRBV6-5	NA	NA	TRBJ2-2	TGTGCCACCAAAGGGGCCTCGGGTTCCGGGGAGCTGTTTTTT	CATKGASGSGELFF
12	TRBV11-2	NA	NA	TRBJ2-1	TGTGCCAGCGGGAGCTCCTACAATGAGCAGTTCTTC	CASGSSYNEQFF
14	TRBV7-9	NA	TRBD1	TRBJ1-2	TGTGCCACTATAGGGGGCGAGGTACCCTACGGCTACACCTTC	CATIGGEVPYGYTF
15	TRBV5-4	NA	NA	TRBJ2-6	TGTGCCAGCAGCTTAGGGGTCTCTGGGGCCAACGTCCTGACTTTC	CASSLGVSGANVLTF
16	TRBV28	NA	TRBD2	TRBJ2-7	TGTGCCAGCAGTTCCCCCTTGCTAGCGGGAGGCGACGAGCAGTACTTC	CASSSPLLAGGDEQYF
15	TRBV19	NA	NA	TRBJ1-1	TGTGCCAGTAGTATTTTCTCGACTCCAAGCACTGAAGCTTTCTTT	CASSIFSTPSTEAFF
12	TRBV11-2	NA	NA	TRBJ2-1	TGTGCCAGCAGCCCTCACCAGAATGAGCAGTTCTTC	CASSPHQNEQFF
14	TRBV19	NA	NA	TRBJ2-7	TGTGCCAGTAGTATAGATCTCGAGGTGAACGAGCAGTACTTC	CASSIDLEVNEQYF
13	TRBV6-5	NA	NA	TRBJ1-2	TGTGCCAGCAGCCAGCACAGGGTACATGGCTACACCTTC	CASSQHRVHGYTF
16	TRBV7-2	NA	NA	TRBJ1-2	TGTGCCAGCAGTTATACACCGGGACACGACCTTAGTGGCTACACCTTC	CASSYTPGHDLSGYTF
16	TRBV6-4	NA	NA	TRBJ2-3	TGTGCCAGCAGTGACACGCAGGACAGTAGCACAGATACGCAGTATTTT	CASSDTQDSSTDTQYF
13	TRBV5-1	NA	NA	TRBJ2-7	TGCGCCAGCAGCTTGGATGGAGACTTCGAGCAGTACTTC	CASSLDGDFEQYF
14	TRBV19	NA	TRBD2	TRBJ2-2	TGTGCCACAGGATTAGCGGGAGTTGCCGGGGAGCTGTTTTTT	CATGLAGVAGELFF